One and the same sample provided the 8 T cell receptor beta chains below, sequenced in a study of regulatory T cells in long-lasting Graves disease. Building the TCR beta libraries relied on iRepertoire HTBI primers, and CDR3 regions underwent Arm-PCR. TCRdb fed the multiplex PCR reads into MiXCR, producing one record per CDR3 protein. The data show around 510,000 distinct CDR3 sequences, around 21% seen once. Indicated time point: persistent/refractory GD, antithyroid drugs over 5 years with positive TRAb. Following extraction of RNA from PBMCs, that RNA was used to make the TCR library. Here the sequenced sample was peripheral blood mononuclear cells (PBMCs), taken when the disease was refractory, from a patient treated with antithyroid drugs. The source is a female donor with Graves disease.

As for this clonotype: The DNA is left out, because the CDR3 cannot be placed on it with certainty; the CDR3 is given as TCRdb lists it. V is TRBV7-6 and J is TRBJ2-7; TRBD1, as called in the table, went unchecked against the DNA. The V gene's germline CDR1 is SGHVS and CDR2 FNYEAQ. The CDR3 comprises 13 residues, both ends counted. CDR3 protein: CASSQEVGQGAYF.

The chain is built from TRBV20-1 and TRBJ2-4; 7 bases are shared with TRBD1. V was pared by 4 bases and J by 6 bases, with 9 bases of the junction left unmatched. This CDR3 region has 14 residues. Germline CDR1 is DFQATT and CDR2 is SNEGSKA (reference sequence). The CDR3 DNA sequence: TGCAGTGCTAAAGCCCCCGGGACAGCAAACATTCAGTACTTC. Protein sequence: CSAKAPGTANIQYF.

This clonotype was observed at least ten times. The CDR3 is CASSLSGQGTYTF. As DNA, the CDR3 is TGTGCCAGCAGCTTGTCAGGACAGGGTACCTACACCTTC. The rearrangement links TRBV5-4 to TRBJ1-2; TRBD1 matches at 8 bases. In germline, CDR1 is SGHNT, CDR2 YYREEE (reference sequence). V lost 1 base and J lost 10; bases outside the gene matches: 6. The CDR3 extends over 13 amino acids.

The chain is built from TRBV6-5 and TRBJ2-7, with 7 positions matching TRBD1. The germline V gene encodes CDR1 MNHEY and CDR2 SVGAGI. This CDR3 is built from 13 residues. The trim removed 4 bases at V and 5 bases at J, leaving 5 bases unmatched. The CDR3: CASSLTGVNEQYF. DNA for the CDR3: TGTGCCAGCAGTTTAACAGGGGTTAACGAGCAGTACTTC.

The rearrangement joins TRBV7-2 to TRBJ2-2; the match to TRBD1 covers 10 bases. The CDR3 runs 16 residues. J was trimmed by 2 bases and V by 7 bases; bases with no gene match: 7. The V gene's germline CDR1 is SGHTA and CDR2 FQGNSA. CDR3 nucleotide sequence: TGTGCCAGCAACCCAGGGACAGGGGCCAACACCGGGGAGCTGTTTTTT. This codes for CASNPGTGANTGELFF.

This clonotype was counted ten times or more. The chain has TRBV12-3 or TRBV12-4 and TRBJ1-5; 8 bases fit TRBD1. V was clipped by 4 bases and J by 6 bases; unmatched bases: 14. This CDR3 contains 17 residues. CDR3: CASSYGMDRVLFQPQHF. DNA of the CDR3: TGTGCCAGCAGTTATGGGATGGACAGGGTCCTATTTCAGCCCCAGCATTTT.

Concerning this clonotype: A much larger clonotype is one base distant, so this may be a read error. The chain has TRBV5-4 and TRBJ2-5, with 11 bases identical to TRBD2. The CDR3 loop spans 15 amino acids. Trimming took 3 bases from V and 0 from J; bases not matched to a gene: 1. Germline values: CDR1 SGHNT, CDR2 YYREEE (reference sequence). The chain's CDR3 is CASSWGLADQETQYF. The CDR3 DNA sequence: TGTGCCAGCAGCTGGGGACTAGCGGACCAAGAGACCCAGTACTTC.

This clonotype was seen ten or more times. The chain recombines TRBV7-3 with TRBJ2-7, with 10 bases identical to TRBD2. Germline lookup yields CDR1 SGHTA and CDR2 FQGTGA. The junction had 1 base not matched to a gene; V was cut back by 2 bases and J by 0 bases. The CDR3 loop spans 15 amino acids. CDR3 protein: CASSLGLADSYEQYF. CDR3 DNA sequence: TGTGCCAGCAGCTTAGGACTAGCGGACTCCTACGAGCAGTACTTC.